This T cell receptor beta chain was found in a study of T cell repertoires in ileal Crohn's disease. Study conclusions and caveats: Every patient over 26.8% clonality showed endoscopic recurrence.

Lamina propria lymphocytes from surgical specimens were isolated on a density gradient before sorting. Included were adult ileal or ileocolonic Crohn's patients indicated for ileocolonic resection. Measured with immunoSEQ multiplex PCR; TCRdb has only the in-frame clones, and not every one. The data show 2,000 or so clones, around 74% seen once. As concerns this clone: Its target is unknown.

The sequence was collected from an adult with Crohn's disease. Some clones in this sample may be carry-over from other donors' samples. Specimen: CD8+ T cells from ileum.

The CDR3 sequence: CASSPKKHTEAFF. The CDR3 nucleotides read TGTGCCAGCAGCCCTAAAAAGCACACTGAAGCTTTCTTT. The rearrangement joins TRBV21-1 to TRBJ1-1. TRBV21-1 is a recognized pseudogene. The CDR3 has 13 residues.